This T cell receptor beta chain was recovered during a study of cytomegalovirus exposure and HLA in healthy donors (dated by TCRdb to 2015 to 2018). Looking at the study overall: In an earlier analysis of about 560 of the donors, about 260 Gb of sequence data and 100 million or so unique TCR beta sequences from 150 million to 200 million T cells were reported. Donor age, sex, ethnicity and CMV serostatus were collected together with the repertoire data. High-throughput TCR immunosequencing, statistical association of individual TCRs with disease status, and machine learning were combined to predict cytomegalovirus infection status. On average, over 200,000 unique TCR beta nucleotide sequences were sequenced per donor among more than 350 genotyped donors of the cohort, with approximately 18% of those sequences being non-productive. Genome-wide SNP genotypes for about 65% of the 666 donors were used in a later genetic analysis, which treated that subset as a discovery cohort. The T cell repertoires of around 730 subjects were profiled by immunosequencing and related to cytomegalovirus serostatus. Roughly five DR-DQ haplotypes were handled as single units for association and clustering, since linkage in the cohort was strong. The study aimed to test whether signatures of past pathogen exposure could be identified by cataloging public T cell receptors. A separate validation cohort of more than 100 different subjects was used in addition to the 666-subject first cohort. Every discovery cohort repertoire had been produced on one sequencing platform. The genetic ancestry cluster associated with self-reported Caucasian donors included 81% of the approximately 400 genotyped donors. Rather than drawing on any new phenotypic data, the later analysis identified candidate immune exposures from TCR beta sequences and the way those sequences occurred across donors. HLA typing included class I and class II loci at four-digit resolution. Typing coverage differed by locus: A, B, C, DRB1 and DQB1 were typed in roughly 620-640 donors, DQA1 in 522, DPA1 in some 600, and DPB1 in 472. An earlier analysis of about 620 of the donors applied high-throughput TCR beta sequencing to assess whether each TCR beta V gene segment acted as functional or pseudogenic. A later analysis re-examined previously published TCR beta repertoires from about 670 donors and added high-resolution HLA genotyping to investigate patterns of TCR occurrence. An early release covering 550 to 650 HLA-typed donors comprised roughly 300 gigabases of sequencing data and 85 million to 100 million unique TCR sequences. Overall study outcomes, separate from this receptor: Broadly in line with IMGT annotations, most TCR beta V segments showed up in productive rearrangements about 87% or about 30% of the time in an earlier analysis of 450 to 750 of the donors. The authors suggested that the approach could potentially be generalized to other disease states and immunological phenotypes. When HLA alleles, especially DR and DQ, strongly co-occurred, attributing TCR associations to individual alleles was difficult. The presence/absence analyses assumed that sequencing depth was roughly uniform across donors, and that assumption may not be true. The classifier was reported to diagnose cytomegalovirus status with high specificity and sensitivity in both the original cohort and the validation cohort. In a later analysis, most CMV-associated TCR beta chains were found to appear HLA-restricted, with HLA associations seemingly driven largely by CMV exposure. Most TCR sequences were seen in very few donors, while some public TCRs were found in many individuals. At a false discovery rate of 0.05, a later analysis linked 16,000 or so TCR beta sequences to specific HLA alleles. Because some donors lacked HLA typing at each locus, the association tests relied only on the typed subset. A total of 164 TCR beta chains were listed by the study as associated with cytomegalovirus. The 87-base-pair reads could not distinguish some IMGT-functional V segments, including TRBV6-2 and TRBV6-3, so those segments were excluded. Only TCR beta chains were sequenced in this cohort, and the absence of alpha or paired-chain data limited detectable features. In vitro tests confirmed that three of the cytomegalovirus-associated TCR beta chains recognize cytomegalovirus antigens. A later genetic analysis associated a missense DCLRE1C variant with V-gene and J-gene trimming of TCR beta chains, and an independent cohort replicated the association. Linkage disequilibrium might explain the correlated functional status among segregating V segments, but an unknown experimental factor could not be excluded. According to a later analysis, parvovirus B19, influenza, CMV and Epstein-Barr virus appeared linked to several top co-occurrence clusters. A further reported finding was that TCR beta sequences accurately predicted the HLA-A and HLA-B alleles for most subjects in the first cohort. Immune exposure information for the cohort was limited to CMV serostatus. The earlier analysis of a few hundred of the donors excluded around 17 rarely observed V segments, including chromosome 9 orphons, because counts were too low. A later analysis found that TCR association rates varied across HLA loci, with DRB1 alleles showing the most associated TCRs and HLA-C alleles the fewest. In a later analysis, HLA-associated TCR beta chains were found to be more clonally expanded and to have lower generation probabilities than equally common non-associated chains. A cluster of highly shared sequence variants was judged likely to represent a technical artifact of the sequencing pipeline. Compared with the 666-donor mean, donors in an Asian-associated ancestry cluster had fewer N-insertions in productive TCRs, according to a later genetic analysis.

V has 3 bases trimmed and J has 0 bases trimmed; junction bases matching no gene number 4. For CDR1 and CDR2, the germline V gene (reference sequence) lists SEHNR and FQNEAQ. Spanning cysteine to phenylalanine, the CDR3 consists of 16 amino acids. Of all the DNA, just the CDR3 is kept, 48 bases in frame from base 1. For this clone: Its target antigen remains unknown. There are no base qualities to consult, and no much larger clone falls within one base.

The library was prepared using the immunoSEQ multiplex PCR assay. For the multiplex PCR, a mixture combining 60 forward primers for TCR Vbeta segments and 13 reverse primers for TCR Jbeta segments was used. The CDR3 region of rearranged TCR beta genes was amplified from genomic DNA with a multiplex PCR assay. Amplified TCR beta libraries were sequenced as 87-base-pair reads on the Illumina HiSeq System. The original pipeline was this. A later analysis tallied approximately 87 million unique TCR beta chains across the 666 repertoires, and around 10 million of those chains were shared by two or more donors. Raw reads were error-corrected and collapsed into unique sequences with a nearest-neighbor algorithm that merged closely related sequences to remove PCR and sequencing errors. Alignment of CDR3 sequences to IMGT reference sequences was used to assign V, D and J gene segments. Each retained sequence needed at least a six-nucleotide match to both a V gene segment and a J gene segment. Rearrangements were classified as productive when the CDR3 lacked stop codons and remained in frame with V and J, and all other rearrangements were classified as non-productive. Following IMGT convention, CDR3 was defined as the stretch from the second conserved V-encoded cysteine to the conserved J-encoded phenylalanine. The earlier analysis of approximately 590 of the donors excluded any sequence lacking an unambiguous match to a single V gene segment. In an earlier analysis of a few hundred of the donors, a V segment was called functional when productive rearrangements were above 56.7%, and segregating when the standard deviation between donors exceeded 5%. To diagnose cytomegalovirus status from the catalog of TCR beta chain sequences, a statistical classification framework was built. In a later analysis, TCR nucleotide sequences were compared against IMGT/GENE-DB human TR gene sequences so that V and J genes could be assigned. The TCRdist pipeline was used in a later analysis to assign CDR3 sequences and most-parsimonious VDJ recombination scenarios. In a later analysis, each TCR beta chain was defined by its CDR3 amino acid sequence together with its V-gene family, and reads without a unique V-gene family were excluded. In a later analysis, a few hundred highly shared, low-generation-probability nucleotide sequences were removed to address suspected cross-contamination and a sequencing artifact. A later analysis calculated a clonal expansion index for each public chain from normalized within-repertoire ranks of inferred template counts. In a later analysis, generation probabilities were computed with a VDJ recombination model fitted to out-of-frame rearrangements, and the resulting probabilities were checked against IGoR. In a later analysis, hypergeometric tests were used to score TCR-TCR, TCR-HLA and TCR-CMV co-occurrence, with a repertoire-size bias correction applied to TCR pairs. In a later analysis, false discovery rates were estimated by permuting HLA or CMV assignments 20 times. In a later analysis, co-occurring TCRs were grouped using DBSCAN, with TCRdist sequence similarity added in when clustering inside HLA-allele-positive subsets. Repertoires with fewer than 30,000 or more than 120,000 public chains, plus five repertoires with anomalous nucleotide sharing, were excluded from co-occurrence clustering. As stored in TCRdb, this immuneACCESS dataset retains in-frame rearrangements with V and J assigned. A fraction of the clones does not appear; measured against another copy, unresolved V genes explain less than half of the discrepancy, and the remainder lacks a known reason. V and J calls and clone size are those listed in that table; D and trimming were worked out from the DNA. The sample table holds around 190,000 clones, of which around three quarters were seen once. The ten largest clones represent 1.5% to 2% of the sample.

The cohort was made up of several hundred healthy bone marrow donors. Cohort members were all nominally healthy when sampled, although unrecorded immune exposures were likely present. The donor tested CMV seronegative, placing the donor among the approximately 360 seronegative members of the cohort. Each donor provided a peripheral blood sample, and peripheral blood mononuclear cells were used for TCR beta sequencing. The Qiagen DNeasy Blood Extraction Kit was used to extract genomic DNA from the blood cell samples. The rearranged chain carries TRBV7-9 and TRBJ1-3; TRBD1 lines up with 8 middle nucleotides. The clonotype was recovered from a man aged 25-40 years in good health and CMV-seronegative. Sequences were obtained from PBMCs. The DNA sequence reads TGTGCCAGCAGCTTCCCAGGGGGCTTCTCTGGAAACACCATATATTTT. Its product reads: CASSFPGGFSGNTIYF.